This T cell receptor beta chain was profiled in a study of PD-L1 blockade in urothelial cancer (dated by TCRdb to the late 2010s). In terms of the full investigation: Therapy was started in the mid-2010s for all patients, and atezolizumab 1,200 mg was administered intravenously every 3 weeks. About 90% of the roughly 30 patients were males with bladder-origin urothelial cancer, and 18 of 29 reported a prior smoking history. Pretreatment blood TCR-seq was available for 30 or so patients, at least one posttreatment blood collection was obtained for 25 or so patients, and tumor TCR-seq was available for 25 or so patients. In the same patients, whole exome sequencing and RNA sequencing of pretreatment tumors were performed in addition to TCR sequencing. Progression-free survival longer than 6 months counted as durable clinical benefit, and TCR features were additionally tested against both progression-free and overall survival. Five patients were excluded from tumor TCR analyses because tumors from two patients failed quality control and three patients had no tumor available. Pretreatment tumor samples and matched peripheral blood, collected serially before and after atezolizumab treatment, underwent TCR sequencing. Fewer than ten patients achieved durable clinical benefit and approximately 20 did not. An ECOG performance status of 0 or 1 was recorded for the patients, and 0 to 3 prior chemotherapy regimens had been received by the patients. The study was an exploratory multi-omic analysis of somatic, immune and clinical correlates of response to PD-L1 blockade with atezolizumab in urothelial cancer. Tumor samples yielded a median of 1,402 T cells and about a thousand unique TCRs, with median clonality roughly 0.094 and T cell proportion roughly 0.099.

Each PCR received spiked-in synthetic TCR analog templates so that absolute template abundance could be estimated from read counts. For FFPE tumors, housekeeping genes were amplified and quantified so that usable DNA could be estimated and T cell fraction could be computed. The immunoSEQ assay was used to amplify TCRbeta CDR3 regions from genomic DNA with bias-controlled V and J gene primers. Rearranged TCRbeta segments were sequenced at approximately 20X coverage. Regarding the original processing steps: Clustering was used to correct sequencing errors, and CDR3s were annotated against IMGT so that V, D and J genes could be assigned. Only productive TCRbeta rearrangements were used in downstream analyses, excluding out-of-frame or stop-codon sequences. To compute clonality, Shannon entropy was normalized by the log of the number of unique productive sequences and then subtracted from one. Clones differing between time points or between blood and tumor were identified using Fisher's exact test with Benjamini-Hochberg correction, with an adjusted p below 0.01 applied as the threshold. The source is immuneACCESS, and TCRdb retained only in-frame sequences with V and J called. Part of the clones is not carried over; for the studies checked, unresolved V genes explain less than half of this, and the remainder is unexplained. V and J calls and clone size are those listed in that table; D and trimming were worked out from the DNA. Recorded for this sample are 1,500 to 2,000 clones; more than 30% of them occurred a single time. The ten biggest clones cover around a third of the sample.

Points the paper makes about the study in general: Greater expansion of tumor-associated TCR clones in peripheral blood 3 weeks after the start of treatment was observed in patients with durable benefit (n of about 20, p = 0.022). The proportion of tumor-infiltrating T lymphocytes was higher in patients with durable benefit (n ≈ 25, Mann-Whitney p = 0.047). FFPE tumor samples that were not collected immediately before treatment were used, and only one sample per patient was analyzed, so heterogeneity was possibly missed. Because the sample size was small (n of about 29) and many exploratory analyses were performed, the results are intended to be hypothesis-generating.

This clone is labeled hyperexpanded (1% or more). Its antigen specificity is not known. Nothing much larger sits one base from this clone, and base qualities are not available. Sample time point, as interpreted from the label and publication: pretreatment tumor sample. A total of 25 to 30 patients with locally advanced or metastatic urothelial carcinoma, treated at Memorial Sloan Kettering on a trial protocol, made up the cohort. Every piece of tumor tissue used for sequencing was obtained prior to atezolizumab dosing. The Qiagen DNeasy Blood extraction kit was used to purify genomic DNA from total PBMCs and from tumor samples. The germline V gene sets CDR1 to MDHEN and CDR2 to SYDVKM. The junction shows trimming of 2 bases on V and 1 base on J, plus 5 bases between the germline ends. The CDR3 goes from the cysteine to the phenylalanine over 14 residues. Only the CDR3 portion is preserved as DNA: 42 bases, with reading frame beginning at the first base.

The clonotype comes from a man aged 55 to 69 with urothelial cancer. The sample consisted of tumor tissue, taken before atezolizumab (anti-PD-L1) treatment. The V gene is TRBV28 and the J gene is TRBJ2-2; the best D guess is TRBD2, with 5 bases matching. The DNA sequence is as follows: TGTGCCAGCAGTTTACGGGGGAACACCGGGGAGCTGTTTTTT. It specifies CASSLRGNTGELFF.